This T cell receptor delta chain was captured in a study of DNA immune sequencing with unique molecular identifiers (TCRdb year 2020). Regarding the research as a whole: gammadelta T cells were enriched from buffy coats using immunomagnetic cell separation, and their genomic DNA was sequenced. The study developed and validated an ultrasensitive DNA-based TRD repertoire sequencing method using PCR-introduced unique molecular identifiers. Fluorescence-activated cell sorting was used to enrich gammadelta T cells from the PBMC of fewer than eleven healthy individuals. Healthy individuals were used as donors, and sorted peripheral blood gammadelta T cells were profiled from about 10 of these donors. The method was checked using synthetic reference molecules and blood samples from healthy people. To compare enriched with non-enriched material, about 100 ng of enriched gammadelta T-cell DNA and 0.75 to 1 ug of non-enriched PBMC DNA were sequenced.

About this clone: No cognate antigen has been identified for it. Base qualities are missing; no much larger clone stands one base away.

Overall study results and their limits: The primer-based approach cannot detect novel TRD sequences that are not targeted by the primers. TRD repertoire diversity differed among healthy donors, and several donors were highly oligoclonal, with the top 5 clonotypes making up more than half of productive molecules.

To prepare the library, multiplex PCR was applied. A 32-plex assay amplified the genomic DNA, with primers for all 8 TRDV and 4 TRDJ genes spanning the CDR3. A 12-nucleotide UMI was introduced during roughly 3 barcoding PCR cycles, after which a second PCR was performed with Illumina adapter primers. AMPure XP beads were used to purify the libraries, and library quality was checked on a Fragment Analyzer using the HS NGS Fragment kit. Sequencing was run on an Illumina MiniSeq mid-output kit with around 22% PhiX and 150 cycles of paired-end reads. Turning to the authors' computational methods: MIGEC version 1.2.9 was used to process the reads, grouping the reads by UMI and building error-corrected consensus sequences. Post-processing used modified VDJtools version 1.2.1 scripts and the tcR R package. TCRdb called clones from the public reads with CATT, and repeated DNA sequences were later combined into one row. TCRdb, rather than the study authors, made the V and J calls. For this sample there are about 890 delta-chain clones; 25% to 40% appear just once. Clones ranked in the top ten supply nearly 80% of the sample.

The sample taken for sequencing was gamma-delta T cells from PBMCs. The source of this sequence is a human donor in good health.

The DNA sequence follows: TGTGCCTGTGACACCATCCTAACCGGGGGATCCGGCGTGAAGACGTACACCGATAAACTCATCTTT. It codes for CACDTILTGGSGVKTYTDKLIF. The receptor chain draws on TRDV2 and TRDJ1; the junction holds 7 bases that match TRDD3. Here V drops 0 bases and J drops 0 bases, and the junction holds 24 bases not matched to any gene. According to the germline V gene, CDR1 reads GEAIGNYY and CDR2 reads EKD. CDR3 length: 22 amino acids, cysteine to phenylalanine. The read is trimmed to its CDR3 DNA, 66 bases read in frame from base 1.